One and the same sample provided the 21 T cell receptor beta chains below, sequenced in a study of regulatory T cells in long-lasting Graves disease. For TCR beta, libraries came from iRepertoire HTBI primers and Arm-PCR of CDR3 regions. One entry per CDR3 protein results from TCRdb running MiXCR on the multiplex PCR reads. The sample shows about 440,000 distinct CDR3 sequences, 15% of them seen only once. Time point defined: newly diagnosed GD, antithyroid drugs for less than 3 months. Scientists built the TCR library using RNA that was extracted from PBMCs. The same data also went into a second study, on T cells in Graves' hyperthyroidism and ophthalmopathy.

The material was peripheral blood mononuclear cells (PBMCs), obtained at new diagnosis, from a patient treated with antithyroid drugs. These receptors came from a woman aged 25-40 years with Graves disease.

This clonotype appeared a few times. This chain connects TRBV28 to TRBJ1-2, with no clear D. This CDR3 is 17 amino acids long. Looked up from germline, CDR1 is MDHEN and CDR2 is SYDVKM. Trimming took 7 bases from V and 2 from J, leaving 23 bases between them. This chain's CDR3 is CASKIWTEGGGNYGYTF. The DNA of the CDR3 is TGTGCCAGCAAAATATGGACGGAGGGAGGTGGGAACTATGGCTACACCTTC.

This clonotype was counted ten times or more. This rearrangement joins TRBV20-1 to TRBJ1-1; 7 bases agree with TRBD1. V lost 3 bases and J lost 1; bases outside the gene matches: 2. The V gene's germline CDR1 is DFQATT and CDR2 SNEGSKA (reference sequence). The CDR3 spans 13 residues. DNA for the CDR3: TGCAGTGCTAGCAGACAGGGGAACACTGAAGCTTTCTTT. Its translation is CSASRQGNTEAFF.

This clonotype has a count of ten or more. The rearrangement joins TRBV18 to TRBJ2-5; D gene ambiguous. Germline CDR1 is KGHSH and CDR2 is LQKENI. V lost 3 bases and J 5 bases, leaving 13 bases between the germline ends. The CDR3 is 14 residues long. CDR3 region: CASSPPPTRETQYF. CDR3 nucleotides: TGTGCCAGCTCACCCCCCCCGACTCGGGAGACCCAGTACTTC.

In this sample, this clonotype turned up a few times. This could be a read error, since a much larger clone is one nucleotide away. This chain links TRBV2 with TRBJ2-1; 9 bases line up with TRBD2. The CDR3 consists of 16 residues. J was trimmed by 0 bases and V by 6 bases; bases with no gene match: 6. The V gene's germline CDR1 is SNHLY and CDR2 FYNNEI. The CDR3, as DNA: TGTGCCAGCAGGGGGGCTAGCGGGGACTCCTACAATGAGCAGTTCTTC. Translated: CASRGASGDSYNEQFF.

This clonotype was recorded a few times. The chain joins TRBV10-3 to TRBJ2-1; tentatively, D is TRBD2 (6 bases). Germline CDR1 ENHRY, CDR2 SYGVKD. This CDR3 comprises 14 residues. Trimming stripped 3 bases from V and 3 bases from J, with 9 bases between. CDR3 residues: CAISDPDYYNEQFF. The CDR3 nucleotides are TGTGCCATCAGTGACCCGGACTACTACAATGAGCAGTTCTTC.

This clonotype was seen ten or more times. The rearrangement joins TRBV12-3 or TRBV12-4 to TRBJ2-5, with TRBD2 matching 10 bases. This CDR3 has 14 residues. J gave up 5 bases and V 4 bases, and 4 bases lay outside the gene matches. DNA for the CDR3: TGTGCCAGCAGTTCAGCGGGAGGGCGGGAGACCCAGTACTTC. Its protein is CASSSAGGRETQYF.

This clonotype was counted between two and nine times. A read error may explain this, as a much larger clone is one base away. The chain employs TRBV2 and TRBJ2-1, with TRBD2 as a possible D gene (6 bases). CDR1 is SNHLY, CDR2 FYNNEI, per germline. CDR3 length equals 14 residues. CDR3 nucleotide sequence: TGTGCCAGCCTCGGGAGCTCTCCCTACGATGAGCAGTTCTTC. It translates to CASLGSSPYDEQFF.

This clonotype was found many times. This chain uses TRBV3-1 with TRBJ2-1, with 13 bases aligning to TRBD2. The germline V gene encodes CDR1 LGHDT and CDR2 YNNKEL (reference sequence). Germline trimming cut 2 bases from V and 10 bases from J; bases unmatched to any gene: 14. The CDR3 consists of 18 residues. CDR3 DNA sequence: TGTGCCAGCAGCCAACCAGTCCCGGGACTAGCGGGGCGAAGGGAGCAGTTCTTC. This translates into CASSQPVPGLAGRREQFF.

The DNA of the CDR3 is TGCAGCGTTGAAGCCGGGACAGGGGTCACCGGGGAGCTGTTTTTT. Translating it yields CSVEAGTGVTGELFF. V and J are TRBV29-1 and TRBJ2-2; 10 nucleotides line up with TRBD1. Germline CDR1 and CDR2: SQVTM and ANQGSEA. The CDR3 runs to 15 residues. V was pared by 1 base and J by 4 bases, with 3 bases of the junction left unmatched.

This clonotype occurred many times. The chain couples TRBV24-1 to TRBJ2-3; the D gene is possibly TRBD2 (6 bases). The CDR3 covers 16 residues. The germline V gene has CDR1 KGHDR and CDR2 SFDVKD. Trimming left V 4 bases short and J 4 bases short, with 17 bases between. In DNA form, the CDR3 reads TGTGCCACCAGTGACCCAGGGAGGTTGGGTTCAGATACGCAGTATTTT. This codes for CATSDPGRLGSDTQYF.

This clonotype was detected ten times or more. The V and J genes are TRBV20-1 and TRBJ2-5; TRBD2 matches 11 bases. CDR3 length: 16 amino acids. The V gene's germline CDR1 is DFQATT and CDR2 SNEGSKA (reference sequence). V trimming: 5 bases; J trimming: 4 bases; junction bases outside the gene matches: 12. The CDR3 DNA is TGCAGTGCTGGCCCCCCTAGCGGGAGGAGGGGAGAGACCCAGTACTTC. It codes for CSAGPPSGRRGETQYF.

This clonotype was counted many times. The CDR3 reads CASSYSSTGQGYEQYF. CDR3 DNA sequence: TGTGCCAGCAGTTACTCCTCAACGGGACAGGGCTACGAGCAGTACTTC. The chain carries TRBV6-2 or TRBV6-3 and TRBJ2-7, with 9 bases matching TRBD1. The germline V gene has CDR1 MNHEY and CDR2 SVGEGT. The CDR3 consists of 16 residues. After removal of 0 bases from V and 3 bases from J, the junction contained 6 bases not matched to a gene.

The chain carries TRBV24-1 and TRBJ2-5, with a tentative D call TRBD1 (6 bases). V gave up 6 bases and J gave up 4 bases, with 17 bases separating them. Germline V gene sequence: CDR1 KGHDR, CDR2 SFDVKD. This CDR3 is 15 amino acids long. In nucleotides, the CDR3 is TGTGCCACCAGTCCAGGGCAGGCAGGGGCAGAGACCCAGTACTTC. As protein: CATSPGQAGAETQYF.

This clonotype came up many times. The chain joins TRBV12-3 or TRBV12-4 to TRBJ2-1, with TRBD2 matching over 10 bases. J gave up 6 bases and V 5 bases, and 19 bases lay outside the gene matches. CDR3 size: 19 residues. CDR3 sequence reads: CASSPTGLAGDFWRNEQFF. Written as DNA, the CDR3 is TGTGCCAGCAGTCCTACGGGGCTAGCGGGAGACTTTTGGCGCAATGAGCAGTTCTTC.

As regards this clonotype: Possible read error: a much larger clone is one base away. The CDR3 carries no conserved terminal phenylalanine or tryptophan, so it likely arises from a read error. V is TRBV28 and J is TRBJ2-3; 13 bases match TRBD2. V dropped 4 bases and J dropped 7; count of bases not matched to a gene: 5. The CDR3 is 15 residues long. Per the germline V gene, CDR1 is MDHEN and CDR2 is SYDVKM. The CDR3 region has the DNA TGTGCCAGCAGTTCCGGACTAGCGGGAGTGTATACGCAGTATTCT. Protein: CASSSGLAGVYTQYS.

The V call is TRBV24-1, the J call TRBJ2-1, with TRBD1 identical over 9 bases. Germline CDR1 reads KGHDR; CDR2 reads SFDVKD. This CDR3 has 13 amino acids. V lost 7 bases and J lost 8; bases outside the gene matches: 5. The CDR3 loop reads CATRRTGAYEQFF. The DNA for the CDR3 is TGTGCCACCAGGAGGACAGGGGCTTATGAGCAGTTCTTC.

This clonotype came up many times. The J gene is TRBJ2-2, the V gene TRBV11-2; D might be TRBD2 (6 bases). From germline, CDR1 is SGHAT and CDR2 FQNNGV. Trimming removed 4 bases at V and 1 base at J, with 19 bases between. CDR3 length: 18 amino acids. CDR3 amino acids: CASSSYGGMRMNTGELFF. As DNA, the CDR3 is TGTGCCAGCAGCTCCTACGGGGGAATGCGGATGAACACCGGGGAGCTGTTTTTT.

Turning to this clonotype: With a much larger clone just one base away, this may be a read error. This sequence joins TRBV24-1 and TRBJ2-1; D call uncertain. The J call is uncertain, as TRBJ2-7 better fits the DNA end. This CDR3 is 12 amino acids long. Germline V gene lookup returns CDR1 KGHDR and CDR2 SFDVKD. The CDR3 DNA follows: TGTGCCACCAGTGATTCTTTCCGGGAGCAGTACTTC. It encodes CATSDSFREQYF.

This clonotype was observed at least ten times. The chain employs TRBV5-1 and TRBJ1-5; no definite D call. Looked up from germline, CDR1 is SGHRS and CDR2 is YFSETQ. This CDR3 is built from 13 residues. V lost 0 bases, J lost 5 bases, and 6 bases lay in between. The CDR3 sequence is CASSLATDQPQHF. DNA for the CDR3: TGCGCCAGCAGCTTGGCCACCGATCAGCCCCAGCATTTT.

This clonotype was seen ten or more times. The CDR3 DNA is TGTGCCAGCAGTCATAGTTCCTACAACGAGCAGTACTTC. Its protein is CASSHSSYNEQYF. This chain links TRBV13 with TRBJ2-7; D is uncertain. The V end was cut by 6 bases, the J end by 5 bases, with 14 bases between. Germline V gene lookup returns CDR1 PRHDT and CDR2 FYEKMQ (reference sequence). The CDR3 extends over 13 amino acids.

In this sample, this clonotype turned up many times. The V gene is TRBV7-3, the J gene TRBJ1-2; 7 bases fit TRBD1. With V trimmed by 5 bases and J by 2 bases, 8 bases remained unmatched. Germline V lookup: CDR1 SGHTA, CDR2 FQGTGA. The CDR3 totals 15 residues. CDR3 in DNA: TGTGCCAGCAGCCCGGGGACAGATCCAAACTATGGCTACACCTTC. It codes for CASSPGTDPNYGYTF.